Below, 8 T cell receptor beta chains from the same sample are listed, as sequenced in a study of blood T cell repertoires in COVID-19. TCRdb's copy holds only in-frame clones and misses some; the assay was immunoSEQ multiplex PCR. The sample yields 180,000 or so clones, approximately 92% seen once. Source material: PBMCs or T cells enriched from blood (not recorded which). These receptor sequences come from a woman between 35 and 50 years old with acute COVID-19.

This clone was seen a single time. The rearrangement uses TRBV28 and TRBJ2-5; D unclear. Germline V gene sequence: CDR1 MDHEN, CDR2 SYDVKM. The CDR3 covers 13 residues. The germline V and J ends were trimmed by 2 bases and 2 bases, with 6 bases remaining between them. The CDR3 spells CASSLTPQETQYF. CDR3 sequence (DNA): TGTGCCAGCAGTTTAACTCCTCAAGAGACCCAGTACTTC.

This clone was observed a single time. The J gene is TRBJ2-5, the V gene TRBV7-2, with D perhaps matching TRBD2 (5 bases). V lost 3 bases, J lost 7 bases, and 12 bases lay in between. Germline V gives CDR1 SGHTA, CDR2 FQGNSA. CDR3 size: 13 residues. The CDR3 coding sequence is TGTGCCAGCAGCTTCGATATCGAGGGGACCCAGTACTTC. Its translation is CASSFDIEGTQYF.

The CDR3 DNA reads TGTGCCAGCAGCTCAAGACAGGGGGCGACCGGGGAGCTGTTTTTT. Translated: CASSSRQGATGELFF. V and J are TRBV7-9 and TRBJ2-2, with TRBD1 matching 10 bases. Losses at the gene ends were 4 bases for V and 5 bases for J; bases not matched to a gene: 4. Germline V gene sequence: CDR1 SEHNR, CDR2 FQNEAQ (reference sequence). The CDR3 runs to 15 residues.

This clone was counted a single time. The chain uses TRBV7-6 and TRBJ2-7; no firm D call. The CDR3 contains 11 residues. Trimming left V 1 base short and J 7 bases short, with 5 bases between. Germline loops: CDR1 SGHVS, CDR2 FNYEAQ. CDR3 amino acids: CASSLDREQYF. The CDR3 DNA reads as TGTGCCAGCAGCTTAGACAGAGAGCAGTACTTC.

The chain has TRBV28 and TRBJ2-3; TRBD1 matches 7 bases. CDR1 is MDHEN and CDR2 is SYDVKM in the germline V gene. CDR3 length equals 17 residues. Losses at the gene ends were 4 bases for V and 4 bases for J; bases not matched to a gene: 14. The CDR3 loop reads CASSSPGKTGSPDTQYF. The CDR3, as DNA: TGTGCCAGCAGTTCCCCCGGCAAGACAGGGTCCCCAGATACGCAGTATTTT.

The chain recombines TRBV19 with TRBJ2-2, with D uncertain. The CDR3 spans 18 residues. The germline V gene encodes CDR1 LNHDA and CDR2 SQIVND (reference sequence). V lost 5 bases to trimming and J lost 3 bases, with 22 bases between them. The CDR3 nucleotides are TGTGCCAGTAGTGAACTAACATCGGTAGTGTGGGACACCGGGGAGCTGTTTTTT. This sequence encodes CASSELTSVVWDTGELFF. The full variable domain, completed using reference TRBV19 and TRBJ2-2, is DGGITQSPKYLFRKEGQNVTLSCEQNLNHDAMYWYRQDPGQGLRLIYYSQIVNDFQKGDIAEGYSVSREKKESFPLTVTSAQKNPTAFYLCASSELTSVVWDTGELFFGEGSRLTVL.

In this sample, this clone turned up a few times. The chain combines TRBV6-2 or TRBV6-3 with TRBJ2-1; 9 bases are a match to TRBD2. From germline, CDR1 is MNHEY and CDR2 SVGEGT. The CDR3 loop spans 14 amino acids. Trimming cost V 5 bases and J 8 bases; bases outside gene matches: 7. CDR3 DNA: TGTGCCAGCAGTGGGCGACTAGCGGTCGATGAGCAGTTCTTC. Translated, it gives CASSGRLAVDEQFF.

This sequence joins TRBV27 and TRBJ1-1; TRBD1 matches 7 bases. The junction had 8 bases not matched to a gene; V was cut back by 5 bases and J by 8 bases. The length of the CDR3 is 13 residues. Germline CDR1 and CDR2: MNHEY and SMNVEV (reference sequence). CDR3 DNA sequence: TGTGCCAGCAGTGTTGGATGGGACAGAGAAGCTTTCTTT. Protein sequence: CASSVGWDREAFF.